This T cell receptor beta chain appears in the sequencing data of a study of T-cell reconstitution after alpha-beta-depleted transplantation in children. This clonotype occurred a few times. Trimming cost V 4 bases and J 4 bases, with 13 bases left between them. This CDR3 comprises 14 residues. Preparation of the TCRbeta library used unique molecular identifiers. One entry per CDR3 protein results from TCRdb running MiXCR on the PCR reads. This sample has about 980,000 distinct CDR3 sequences; roughly 31% occur once, and the top ten carry roughly 28%. The receptor comes from a boy in the first two years of life who had a stem cell transplant for SCID, so the T cells may come from the graft donor. The material sequenced was PBMCs, mostly from graft donor cells, taken 360 days after TCRalphabeta/CD19-depleted stem cell transplant. This chain connects TRBV12-3 or TRBV12-4 to TRBJ1-1; no firm D call. As DNA, the CDR3 is TGTGCCAGCAGTTATATACGAAGATCCACTGAAGCTTTCTTT. Translating gives CASSYIRRSTEAFF.